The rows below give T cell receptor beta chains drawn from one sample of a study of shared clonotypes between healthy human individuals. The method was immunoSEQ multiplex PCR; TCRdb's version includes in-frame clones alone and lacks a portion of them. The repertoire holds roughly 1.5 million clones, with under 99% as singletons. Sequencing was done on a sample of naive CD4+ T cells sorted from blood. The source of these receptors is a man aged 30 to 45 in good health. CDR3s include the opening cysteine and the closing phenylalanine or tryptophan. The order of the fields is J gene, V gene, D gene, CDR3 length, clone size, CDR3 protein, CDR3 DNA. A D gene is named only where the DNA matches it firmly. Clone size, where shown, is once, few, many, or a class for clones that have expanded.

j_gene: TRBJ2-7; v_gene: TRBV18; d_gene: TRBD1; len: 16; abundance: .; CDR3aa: CASSPGTGRSSYEQYF; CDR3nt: TGTGCCAGCTCACCAGGGACAGGGAGAAGCTCCTACGAGCAGTACTTC
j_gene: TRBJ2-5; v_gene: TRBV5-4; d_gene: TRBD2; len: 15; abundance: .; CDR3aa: CASSLTLAGKETQYF; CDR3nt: TGTGCCAGCAGCTTGACACTAGCGGGAAAAGAGACCCAGTACTTC
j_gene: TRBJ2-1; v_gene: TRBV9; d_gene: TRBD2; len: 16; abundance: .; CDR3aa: CASSVGGLAGNNEQFF; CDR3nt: TGTGCCAGCAGCGTCGGGGGACTAGCGGGCAACAATGAGCAGTTCTTC
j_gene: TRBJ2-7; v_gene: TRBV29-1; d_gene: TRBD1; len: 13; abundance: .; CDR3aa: CSVGQGALYEQYF; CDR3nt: TGCAGCGTTGGACAGGGGGCCCTCTACGAGCAGTACTTC
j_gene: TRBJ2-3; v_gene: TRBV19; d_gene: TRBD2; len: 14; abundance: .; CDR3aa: CASRIAGSTDTQYF; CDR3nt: TGTGCCAGTAGGATAGCGGGTAGCACAGATACGCAGTATTTT
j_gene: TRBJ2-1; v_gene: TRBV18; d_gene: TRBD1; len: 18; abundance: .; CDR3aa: CASSAQGALAGANNEQFF; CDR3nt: TGTGCCAGCTCAGCACAGGGGGCTCTGGCGGGGGCGAACAATGAGCAGTTCTTC
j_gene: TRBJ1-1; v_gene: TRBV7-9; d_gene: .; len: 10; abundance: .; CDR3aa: CASSLNEAFF; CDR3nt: TGTGCCAGCAGCTTAAATGAAGCTTTCTTT
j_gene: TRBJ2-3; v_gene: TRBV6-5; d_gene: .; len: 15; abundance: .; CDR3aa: CASSYNGDVGDTQYF; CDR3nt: TGTGCCAGCAGTTACAACGGAGACGTTGGGGATACGCAGTATTTT
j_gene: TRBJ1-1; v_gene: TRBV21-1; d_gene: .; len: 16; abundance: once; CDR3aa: CASSNLDRESFTEAFF; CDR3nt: TGTGCCAGCAGCAATCTTGACAGGGAAAGTTTCACTGAAGCTTTCTTT
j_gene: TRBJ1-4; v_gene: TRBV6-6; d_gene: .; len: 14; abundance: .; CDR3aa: CASKTTKGGEKLFF; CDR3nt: TGTGCCAGCAAAACCACTAAGGGCGGCGAAAAACTGTTTTTT
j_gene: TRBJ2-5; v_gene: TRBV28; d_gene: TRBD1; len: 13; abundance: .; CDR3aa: CAGQGARDGTQYF; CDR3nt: TGTGCCGGACAGGGGGCCAGAGACGGGACCCAGTACTTC
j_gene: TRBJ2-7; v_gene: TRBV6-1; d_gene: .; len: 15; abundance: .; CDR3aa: CTAGAGSRSSYEQYF; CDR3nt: TGTACGGCGGGGGCAGGCAGTAGGAGCTCCTACGAGCAGTACTTC
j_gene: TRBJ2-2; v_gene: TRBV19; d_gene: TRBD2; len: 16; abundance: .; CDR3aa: CASSVILAGATGELFF; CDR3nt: TGTGCCAGTAGTGTCATTCTAGCGGGAGCCACCGGGGAGCTGTTTTTT
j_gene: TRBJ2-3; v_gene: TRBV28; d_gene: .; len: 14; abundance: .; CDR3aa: CASDRVLSTDTQYF; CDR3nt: TGTGCCAGCGACCGGGTCTTAAGCACAGATACGCAGTATTTT
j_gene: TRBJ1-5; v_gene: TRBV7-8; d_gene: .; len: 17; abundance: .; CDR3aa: CASSQRGGRGSNQPQHF; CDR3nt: TGTGCCAGCAGCCAGCGGGGGGGGCGCGGGAGCAATCAGCCCCAGCATTTT
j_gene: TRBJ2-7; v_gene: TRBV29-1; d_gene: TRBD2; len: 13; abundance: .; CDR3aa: CSVGGTSGYEQYF; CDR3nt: TGCAGCGTTGGGGGGACTAGCGGTTACGAGCAGTACTTC